This T cell receptor beta chain was obtained from a study of blood T cell repertoires in COVID-19 (dated by TCRdb to 2018 to 2021). Turning to the overall study: The collaborator samples originated in the United States, Italy and Spain and spanned the acute and convalescent phases of COVID-19. The prospective study material was composed of cDNA or gDNA derived from T cells, B-cell-depleted T cells, or PBMCs. Deeply sampled blood TCRbeta repertoires from subjects exposed to, actively infected with, or recovered from COVID-19 were included in the dataset. The repertoires were released in a freely available public database meant as a resource for research on the immune response to SARS-CoV-2. The samples were drawn from two sources: the first 160 participants of the ongoing ImmuneRACE study, and fewer than 1,500 subjects contributed by 6 global collaborators. Nearly every sample came with metadata listing a de-identified subject ID, COVID-19 status, age in years and sex. Where available, HLA class I and class II types were taken from metadata supplied by the sample provider and were not determined by assay-based typing.

TCRbeta CDR3 regions were amplified from genomic DNA by means of the immunoSEQ Assay, a bias-controlled multiplex PCR. The paper's data handling went like this. The number of nucleated cells in each sample was estimated from the amplification of reference gene primers within the assay. Sequence reads were collapsed and filtered to measure the absolute abundance of every unique TCRbeta CDR3 rearrangement. For each sample, productive Simpson clonality was calculated as the square root of Simpson's diversity index over productive rearrangements. Sourced from immuneACCESS, this table was stored by TCRdb with only in-frame sequences that have V and J called. A share of the clones is absent; for the studies checked, an unresolved V gene accounts for under half, and the remainder has no known explanation. From that table come the V and J calls and clone size; the DNA was used to work out D and trimming. The sample contains 300,000 to 350,000 clones, almost 90% of them found a single time. Of the sample, approximately 0.93% is held by the ten largest clones.

Beyond this particular receptor, the publication reports: Clinical and demographic metadata were provided uncurated, with the amount varying by source and participant.

In the prospective study, participants were roughly 18 to 95 years old, resided in about two dozen geographic areas of the United States, and were enrolled through a virtual design. In the prospective study, participants were assigned to cohorts based on the clinical history participants reported in a screening survey and a study questionnaire. Exposed participants had been in contact, within 2 weeks of entering the study, with a person who had a PCR-confirmed or clinician-diagnosed case of COVID-19. Mobile phlebotomists in the prospective study collected whole blood, serum and a nasopharyngeal or oropharyngeal swab from every participant. Participants in the prospective study had the option to provide additional blood draws and questionnaires over a roughly 2-month period. Before DNA extraction, prospective study blood samples were shipped either frozen or at room temperature. CDR1 KGHSH and CDR2 LQKENI were looked up in the germline V gene. Here V drops 0 bases and J drops 3 bases, and the junction holds 9 bases not matched to any gene. The CDR3 runs 17 amino acids, cysteine and phenylalanine included. Only the CDR3 region is kept as DNA, spanning 51 bases read in frame from base 1.

About this clone: Which antigen it targets is not known. Per-base quality was not reported, and no clone a single base away is much larger than it.

Sequenced sample: PBMCs or T cells enriched from blood (not recorded which). The TCR was taken from a woman aged 25 to 39 who had been exposed to COVID-19. The chain couples TRBV18 to TRBJ1-1, with 8 central nucleotides matching TRBD1. Here is the DNA: TGTGCCAGCTCACCACCGGGGAGGACAGGGTTGGACACTGAAGCTTTCTTT. Translated, this gives CASSPPGRTGLDTEAFF.